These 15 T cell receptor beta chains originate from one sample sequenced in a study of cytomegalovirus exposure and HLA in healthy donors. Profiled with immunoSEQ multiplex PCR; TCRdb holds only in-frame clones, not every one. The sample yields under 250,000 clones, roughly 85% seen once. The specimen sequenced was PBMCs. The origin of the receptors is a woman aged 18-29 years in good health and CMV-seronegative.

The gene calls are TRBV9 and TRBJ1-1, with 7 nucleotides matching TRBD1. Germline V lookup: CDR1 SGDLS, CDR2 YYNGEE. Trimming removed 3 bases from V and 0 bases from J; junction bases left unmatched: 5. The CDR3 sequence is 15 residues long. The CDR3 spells CASSDKTGMNTEAFF. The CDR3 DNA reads TGTGCCAGCAGCGATAAGACAGGGATGAACACTGAAGCTTTCTTT.

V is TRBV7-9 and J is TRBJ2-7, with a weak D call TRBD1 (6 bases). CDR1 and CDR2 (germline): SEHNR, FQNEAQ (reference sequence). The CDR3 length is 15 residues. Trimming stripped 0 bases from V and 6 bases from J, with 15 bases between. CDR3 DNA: TGTGCCAGCAGCTTAGCAGGGGGTCTATCGGCCGAGCAGTACTTC. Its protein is CASSLAGGLSAEQYF. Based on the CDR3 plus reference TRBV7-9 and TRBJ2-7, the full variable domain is DTGVSQNPRHKITKRGQNVTFRCDPISEHNRLYWYRQTLGQGPEFLTYFQNEAQLEKSRLLSDRFSAERPKGSFSTLEIQRTEQGDSAMYLCASSLAGGLSAEQYFGPGTRLTVT.

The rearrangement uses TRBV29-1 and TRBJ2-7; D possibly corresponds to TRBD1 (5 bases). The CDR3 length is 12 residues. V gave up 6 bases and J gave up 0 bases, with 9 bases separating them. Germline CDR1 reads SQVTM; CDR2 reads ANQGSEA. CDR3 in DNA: TGCAGCGTAAAACAGGCCTCCTACGAGCAGTACTTC. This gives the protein CSVKQASYEQYF.

The CDR3, as DNA: TGTGCCAGCAGTTACGAAGCAGGGCCAAACACTGAAGCTTTCTTT. This translates into CASSYEAGPNTEAFF. The J gene is TRBJ1-1, the V gene TRBV6-5; D possibly corresponds to TRBD1 (5 bases). Germline values: CDR1 MNHEY, CDR2 SVGAGI. The CDR3 is made up of 15 amino acids. Between the trimmed V and J ends, which lost 2 bases and 2 bases, there was a span of 12 bases.

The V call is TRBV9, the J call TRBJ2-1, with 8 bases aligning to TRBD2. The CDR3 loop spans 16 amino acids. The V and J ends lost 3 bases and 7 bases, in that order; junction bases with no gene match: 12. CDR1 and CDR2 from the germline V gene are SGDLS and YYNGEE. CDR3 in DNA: TGTGCCAGCAGCGGGCCCCGGGGGGGCCTTGGTAATGAGCAGTTCTTC. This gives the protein CASSGPRGGLGNEQFF.

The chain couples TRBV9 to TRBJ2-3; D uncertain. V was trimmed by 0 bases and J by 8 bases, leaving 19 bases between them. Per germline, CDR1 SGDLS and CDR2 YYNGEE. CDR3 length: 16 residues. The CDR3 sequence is CASSVATGPALGTQYF. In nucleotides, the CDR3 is TGTGCCAGCAGCGTAGCGACTGGGCCCGCCCTAGGTACGCAGTATTTT.

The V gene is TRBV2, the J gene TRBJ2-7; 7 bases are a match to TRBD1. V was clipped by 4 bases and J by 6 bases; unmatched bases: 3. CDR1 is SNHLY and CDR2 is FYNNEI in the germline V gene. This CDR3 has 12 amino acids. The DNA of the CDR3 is TGTGCCAGCAGTGTAGGACAGGTCGAGCAGTACTTC. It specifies CASSVGQVEQYF.

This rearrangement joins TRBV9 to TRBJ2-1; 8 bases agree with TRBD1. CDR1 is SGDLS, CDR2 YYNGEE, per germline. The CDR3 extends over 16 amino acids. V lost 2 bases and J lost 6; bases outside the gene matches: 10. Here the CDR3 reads CASSVGPAGGFNEQFF. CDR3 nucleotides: TGTGCCAGCAGCGTGGGGCCGGCAGGGGGCTTCAATGAGCAGTTCTTC.

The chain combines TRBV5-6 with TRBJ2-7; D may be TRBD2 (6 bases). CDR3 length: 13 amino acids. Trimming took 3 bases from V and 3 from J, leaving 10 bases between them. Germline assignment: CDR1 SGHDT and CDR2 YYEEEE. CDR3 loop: CASSYSSGYEQYF. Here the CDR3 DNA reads TGTGCCAGCAGCTATAGTAGCGGCTACGAGCAGTACTTC.

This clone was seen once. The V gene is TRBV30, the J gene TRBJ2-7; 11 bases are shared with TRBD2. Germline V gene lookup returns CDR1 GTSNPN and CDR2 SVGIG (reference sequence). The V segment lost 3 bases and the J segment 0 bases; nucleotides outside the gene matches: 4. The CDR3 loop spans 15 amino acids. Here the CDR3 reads CAWSVGTSGSYEQYF. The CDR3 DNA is TGTGCCTGGAGCGTCGGGACTAGCGGCTCCTACGAGCAGTACTTC.

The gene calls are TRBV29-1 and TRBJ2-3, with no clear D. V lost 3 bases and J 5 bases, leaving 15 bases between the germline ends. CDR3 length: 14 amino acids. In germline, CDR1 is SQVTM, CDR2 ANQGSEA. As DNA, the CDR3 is TGCAGCGTTGAGGGTTTACAGCGAGGAGATACGCAGTATTTT. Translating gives CSVEGLQRGDTQYF.

The CDR3 protein is CATSRGGADREKLFF. The CDR3 region has the DNA TGTGCCACCAGCAGAGGGGGGGCAGATCGGGAAAAACTGTTTTTT. The genes are TRBV15 and TRBJ1-4, with D maybe TRBD1 (6 bases). V gave up 1 base and J gave up 8 bases, with 14 bases separating them. In germline, CDR1 is LNHNV, CDR2 YYDKDF (reference sequence). CDR3 length: 15 amino acids.

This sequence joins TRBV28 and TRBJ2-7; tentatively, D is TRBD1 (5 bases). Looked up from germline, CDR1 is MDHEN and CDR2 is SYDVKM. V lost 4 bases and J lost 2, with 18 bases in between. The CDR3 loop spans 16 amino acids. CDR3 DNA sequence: TGTGCCAGCAGTTCCGCCGACAGTTTAGTTCCCTACGAGCAGTACTTC. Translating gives CASSSADSLVPYEQYF.

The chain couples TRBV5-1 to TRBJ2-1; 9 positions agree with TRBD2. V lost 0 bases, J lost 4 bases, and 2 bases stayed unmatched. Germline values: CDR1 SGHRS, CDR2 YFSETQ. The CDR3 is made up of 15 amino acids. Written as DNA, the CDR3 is TGCGCCAGCAGCTTGGGACTAGCGGATTACAATGAGCAGTTCTTC. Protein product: CASSLGLADYNEQFF.

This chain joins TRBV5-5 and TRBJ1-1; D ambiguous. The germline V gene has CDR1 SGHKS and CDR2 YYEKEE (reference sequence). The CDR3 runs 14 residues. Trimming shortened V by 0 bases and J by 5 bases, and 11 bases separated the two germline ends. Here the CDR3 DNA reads TGTGCCAGCAGCTTGGGGAATTTAGGGACTGAAGCTTTCTTT. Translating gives CASSLGNLGTEAFF.